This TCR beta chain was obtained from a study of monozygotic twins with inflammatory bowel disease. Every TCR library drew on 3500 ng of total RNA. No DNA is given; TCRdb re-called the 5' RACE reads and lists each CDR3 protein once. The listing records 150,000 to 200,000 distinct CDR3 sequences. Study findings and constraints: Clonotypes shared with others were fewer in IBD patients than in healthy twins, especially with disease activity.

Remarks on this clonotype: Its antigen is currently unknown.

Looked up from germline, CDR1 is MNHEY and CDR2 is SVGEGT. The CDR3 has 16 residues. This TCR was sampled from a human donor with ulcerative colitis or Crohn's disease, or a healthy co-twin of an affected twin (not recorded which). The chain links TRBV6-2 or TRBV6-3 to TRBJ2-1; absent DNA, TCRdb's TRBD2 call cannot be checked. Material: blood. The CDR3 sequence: CASSSAGAGANYEQFF.